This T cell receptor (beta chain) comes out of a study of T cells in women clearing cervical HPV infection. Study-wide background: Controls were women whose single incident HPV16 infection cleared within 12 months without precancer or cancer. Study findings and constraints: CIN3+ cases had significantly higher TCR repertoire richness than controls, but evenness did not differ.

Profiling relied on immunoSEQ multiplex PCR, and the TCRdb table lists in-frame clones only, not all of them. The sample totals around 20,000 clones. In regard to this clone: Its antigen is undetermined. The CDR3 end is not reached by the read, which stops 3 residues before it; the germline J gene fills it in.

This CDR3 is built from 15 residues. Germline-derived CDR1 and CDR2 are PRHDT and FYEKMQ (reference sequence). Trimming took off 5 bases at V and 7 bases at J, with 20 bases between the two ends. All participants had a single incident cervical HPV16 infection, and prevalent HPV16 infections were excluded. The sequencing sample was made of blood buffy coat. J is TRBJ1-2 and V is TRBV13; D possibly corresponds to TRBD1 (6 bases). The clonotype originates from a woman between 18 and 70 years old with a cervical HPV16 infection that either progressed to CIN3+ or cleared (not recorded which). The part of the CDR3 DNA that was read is TGTGCCAGCAGCCCCCGGAGCAGGGGCGGTGGTGGC. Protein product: CASSPRSRGGGG. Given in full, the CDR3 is CASSPRSRGGGGYTF.